The sequence of this T cell receptor (beta chain) was determined in a study of shared clonotypes between healthy human individuals. Findings and limits, study-wide: Tissues were not sampled, only blood, and their repertoires likely differ.

Terminally differentiated effector memory CD45RA+ cells were excluded by CCR7 positive selection of CD45RO-negative cells. J gave up 2 bases and V 6 bases, and 6 bases lay outside the gene matches. This CDR3 has 14 residues. Germline V gene lookup returns CDR1 SGHVS and CDR2 FNYEAQ. As concerns this clone: As yet, its antigen is unknown. Other DNA sequences in this sample translate to the same CDR3.

Generated by immunoSEQ multiplex PCR, the TCRdb table keeps only in-frame clones and is missing some. The data hold nearly 600,000 clones, with roughly 95% observed a single time. Specimen: naive CD8+ T cells sorted from blood. This receptor was obtained from a woman aged 25 to 39 in good health. The genes are TRBV7-6 and TRBJ2-7; 8 nucleotides align to TRBD1. For the CDR3, the DNA is TGTGCCAGCAGTCCCGGACAGGGAGCCTACGAGCAGTACTTC. Its protein is CASSPGQGAYEQYF.